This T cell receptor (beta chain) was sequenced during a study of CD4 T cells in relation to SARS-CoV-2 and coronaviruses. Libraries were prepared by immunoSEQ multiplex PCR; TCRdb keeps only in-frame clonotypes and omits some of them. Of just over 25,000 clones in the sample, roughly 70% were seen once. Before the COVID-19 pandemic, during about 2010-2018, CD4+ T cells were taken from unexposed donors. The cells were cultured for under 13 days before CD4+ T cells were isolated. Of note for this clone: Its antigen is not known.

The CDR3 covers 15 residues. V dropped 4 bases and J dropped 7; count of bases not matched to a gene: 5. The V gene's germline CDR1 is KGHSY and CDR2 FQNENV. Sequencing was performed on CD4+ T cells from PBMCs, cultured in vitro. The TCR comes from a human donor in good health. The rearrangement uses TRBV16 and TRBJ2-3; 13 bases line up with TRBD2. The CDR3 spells CASSRLAGGTNTQYF. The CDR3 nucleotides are TGTGCCAGCAGCCGACTAGCGGGAGGAACCAATACGCAGTATTTT.